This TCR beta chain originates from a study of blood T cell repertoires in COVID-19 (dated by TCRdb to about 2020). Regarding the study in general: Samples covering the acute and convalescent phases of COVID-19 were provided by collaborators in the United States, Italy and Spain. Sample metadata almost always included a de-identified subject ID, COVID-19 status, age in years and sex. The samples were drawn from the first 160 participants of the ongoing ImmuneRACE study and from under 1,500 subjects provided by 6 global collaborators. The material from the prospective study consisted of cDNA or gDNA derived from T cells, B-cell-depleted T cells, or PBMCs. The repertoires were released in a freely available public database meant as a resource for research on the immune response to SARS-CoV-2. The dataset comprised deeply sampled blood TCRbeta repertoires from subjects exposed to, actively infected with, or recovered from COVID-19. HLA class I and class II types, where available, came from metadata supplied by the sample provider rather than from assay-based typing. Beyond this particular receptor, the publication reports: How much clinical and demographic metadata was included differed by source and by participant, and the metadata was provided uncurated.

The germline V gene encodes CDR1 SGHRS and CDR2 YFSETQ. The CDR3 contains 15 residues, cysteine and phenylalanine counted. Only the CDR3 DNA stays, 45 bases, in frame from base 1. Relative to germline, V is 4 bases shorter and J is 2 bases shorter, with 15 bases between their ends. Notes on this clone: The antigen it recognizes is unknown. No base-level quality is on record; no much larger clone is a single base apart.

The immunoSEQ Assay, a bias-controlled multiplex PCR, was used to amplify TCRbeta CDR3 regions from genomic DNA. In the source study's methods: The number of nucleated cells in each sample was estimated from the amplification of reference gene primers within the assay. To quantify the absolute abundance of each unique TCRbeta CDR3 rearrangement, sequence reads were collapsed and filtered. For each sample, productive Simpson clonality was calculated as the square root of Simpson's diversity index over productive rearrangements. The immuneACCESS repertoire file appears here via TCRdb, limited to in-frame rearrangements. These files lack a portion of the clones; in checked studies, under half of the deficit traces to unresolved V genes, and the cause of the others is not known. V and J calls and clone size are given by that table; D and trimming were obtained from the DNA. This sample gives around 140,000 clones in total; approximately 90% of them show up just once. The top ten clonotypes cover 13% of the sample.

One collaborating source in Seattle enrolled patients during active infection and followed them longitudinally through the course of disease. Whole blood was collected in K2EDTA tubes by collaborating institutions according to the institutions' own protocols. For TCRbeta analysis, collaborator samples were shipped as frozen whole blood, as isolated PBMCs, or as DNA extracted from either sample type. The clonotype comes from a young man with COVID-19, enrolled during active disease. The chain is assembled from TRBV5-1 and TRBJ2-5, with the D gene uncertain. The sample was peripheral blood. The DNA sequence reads TGCGCCAGCAGCCCGCCGGTAAGAGGTCAAGAGACCCAGTACTTC. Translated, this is CASSPPVRGQETQYF.